The 5 T cell receptor beta chains listed next were all sequenced from one sample in a study of blood T cell repertoires in COVID-19. Using immunoSEQ multiplex PCR, the repertoire was profiled, and TCRdb retains in-frame clones only, with some absent. This table has some 13,000 clones, around 84% appearing once. Sequenced material: peripheral blood. The receptors derive from a man in his forties or fifties with active COVID-19.

The V gene is TRBV6-5, the J gene TRBJ2-7; D is unclear. CDR1 is MNHEY, CDR2 SVGAGI, per germline. This CDR3 spans 14 amino acids. The V end lost 0 bases, the J end lost 5 bases, and 11 bases lay between the germline ends. CDR3 residues: CASSYSVSYDEQYF. In nucleotides, the CDR3 is TGTGCCAGCAGTTACTCGGTCAGTTACGACGAGCAGTACTTC.

The chain carries TRBV27 and TRBJ2-5; 7 positions match TRBD2. Germline CDR1 reads MNHEY; CDR2 reads SMNVEV (reference sequence). The CDR3 runs 13 residues. J lost 4 bases, V lost 6 bases, and 5 bases had no gene match. Written as DNA, the CDR3 is TGTGCCAGCAGCTTAGCGGGTCCAGAGACCCAGTACTTC. Translating it yields CASSLAGPETQYF.

CDR3 coding DNA: TGTGCCAGCAATAACGGGGACAGGGGTGTCTACGAGCAGTACTTC. It codes for CASNNGDRGVYEQYF. The chain recombines TRBV2 with TRBJ2-7; TRBD1 matches at 10 bases. Looked up from germline, CDR1 is SNHLY and CDR2 is FYNNEI. This CDR3 has 15 amino acids. Germline trimming cut 7 bases from V and 3 bases from J; bases unmatched to any gene: 9.

This chain uses TRBV5-5 with TRBJ2-3, with a weak D call TRBD2 (7 bases). The V end was cut by 6 bases, the J end by 2 bases, with 19 bases between. Per germline, CDR1 SGHKS and CDR2 YYEKEE (reference sequence). CDR3 length: 16 residues. The CDR3: CASIRGARSITDTQYF. CDR3 nucleotide sequence: TGTGCCAGCATCCGGGGGGCCCGGTCCATCACAGATACGCAGTATTTT.

This chain links TRBV9 with TRBJ2-1; the match to TRBD1 covers 10 bases. The CDR3 totals 16 residues. V trimming: 5 bases; J trimming: 4 bases; junction bases outside the gene matches: 9. Germline V gives CDR1 SGDLS, CDR2 YYNGEE. Written as DNA, the CDR3 is TGTGCCAGCAGTCGTGATGCGGGACAGGGGTACAATGAGCAGTTCTTC. Amino acids: CASSRDAGQGYNEQFF.